Listed below are T cell receptor beta chains from one sample, sequenced in a study of T cells in Graves' hyperthyroidism and ophthalmopathy. One entry per CDR3 protein, called by TCRdb with MiXCR from the multiplex PCR reads. Of hundreds of thousands of distinct CDR3 sequences listed, less than 25% are singletons. Sample: blood. Receptor source: a man younger than 40 with Graves' ophthalmopathy. Each CDR3 is given with its conserved first and last residue. Each record gives: J gene, clone size, D gene, V gene, CDR3 DNA, CDR3 protein. D genes are given only for firm matches. Rows may omit the clone size; those that give it use once, few, many or a size class.

TRBJ2-7 | few | TRBD1 | TRBV14 | TGTGCCAGCAGCCAACCACAGGGGGGTTCCTACGAGCAGTACTTC | CASSQPQGGSYEQYF
TRBJ2-7 | NA | TRBD1 | TRBV10-1 | TGCGCCAGCAGTGAGTCGGAGACAGGGTTAGGGGAGCAGTACTTC | CASSESETGLGEQYF
TRBJ1-5 | few | NA | TRBV28 | TGTGCGGCAAGCGGGGCGTTCTGGCAGCCCCAGCATTTT | CAASGAFWQPQHF
TRBJ2-3 | NA | NA | TRBV29-1 | TGCAGCCTGGGAGAGAATACGCAGTATTTT | CSLGENTQYF
TRBJ2-1 | NA | TRBD2 | TRBV19 | TGTGCCAGTGGTAAGCGGGAGGGCCGTGAGCAGTTCTTC | CASGKREGREQFF
TRBJ2-7 | NA | NA | TRBV28 | TGTGCCAGCAGTTTGTTAGGAAAAAGCTCCTACGAGCAGTACTTC | CASSLLGKSSYEQYF
TRBJ1-1 | many | NA | TRBV20-1 | TGCAGTGCTAGAGAACAGGAGAACACTGAAGCTTTCTTT | CSAREQENTEAFF
TRBJ2-2 | NA | NA | TRBV4-2 | TGTGCCAGCAGCCAAGATAGGCCTAACACCGGGGAGCTGTTTTTT | CASSQDRPNTGELFF
TRBJ2-6 | NA | TRBD2 | TRBV15 | TGTGCCACCAGCAGGGGGGGGGAACTGGGACTCGACCCCTCTGGGGCCAACGTCCTGACTTTC | CATSRGGELGLDPSGANVLTF
TRBJ2-3 | many | NA | TRBV5-1 | TGCGCCAGCAGCCCGAGACTAGGATCAGATACGCAGTATTTT | CASSPRLGSDTQYF
TRBJ2-2 | NA | TRBD2 | TRBV12-3/TRBV12-4 | TGTGCCAGCAGTTTAGCGCTAGGGCTAGCGGGAAGGACCGGGGAGCTGTTTTTT | CASSLALGLAGRTGELFF
TRBJ2-6 | few | NA | TRBV27 | TGTGCCAGCAGTCAGACAGACTCTGGGGCCAACGTCCTGACTTTC | CASSQTDSGANVLTF
TRBJ1-3 | few | TRBD1 | TRBV30 | TGTGCCTGGAGGGGACAGCCGAAGCGAAACACCATATATTTT | CAWRGQPKRNTIYF
TRBJ2-3 | NA | TRBD2 | TRBV20-1 | TGCAGTGCTAGATCGACTAGCCCTAGCACAGATACGCAGTATTTT | CSARSTSPSTDTQYF
TRBJ2-1 | NA | NA | TRBV12-3/TRBV12-4 | TGTGCCAGCAGTTTCCCGGGACCCGATAATGAGCAGTTCTTC | CASSFPGPDNEQFF